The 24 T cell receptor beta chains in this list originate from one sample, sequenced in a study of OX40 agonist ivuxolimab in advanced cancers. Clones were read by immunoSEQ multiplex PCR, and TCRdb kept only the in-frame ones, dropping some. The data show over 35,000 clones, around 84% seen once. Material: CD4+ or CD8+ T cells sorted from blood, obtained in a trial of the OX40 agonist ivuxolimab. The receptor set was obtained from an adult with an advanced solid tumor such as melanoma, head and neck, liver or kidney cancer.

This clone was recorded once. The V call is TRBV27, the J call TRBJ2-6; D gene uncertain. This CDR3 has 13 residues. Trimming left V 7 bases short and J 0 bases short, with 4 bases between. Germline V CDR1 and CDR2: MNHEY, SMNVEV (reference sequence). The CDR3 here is CASTLSGANVLTF. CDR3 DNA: TGTGCCAGCACCCTCTCTGGGGCCAACGTCCTGACTTTC.

CDR3 loop: CASSAGTGRLSQYF. CDR3 bases: TGTGCCAGCAGCGCCGGGACAGGGAGGTTATCCCAGTACTTC. This chain uses TRBV9 with TRBJ2-7; 9 nucleotides match TRBD1. V lost 3 bases, J lost 10 bases, and 11 bases stayed unmatched. The V gene's germline CDR1 is SGDLS and CDR2 YYNGEE. CDR3 length: 14 amino acids.

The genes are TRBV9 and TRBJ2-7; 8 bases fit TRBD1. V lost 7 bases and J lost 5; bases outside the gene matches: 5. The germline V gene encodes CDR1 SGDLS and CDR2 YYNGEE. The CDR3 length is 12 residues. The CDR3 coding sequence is TGTGCCAGCGGACAGGGAATAAACGAGCAGTACTTC. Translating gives CASGQGINEQYF.

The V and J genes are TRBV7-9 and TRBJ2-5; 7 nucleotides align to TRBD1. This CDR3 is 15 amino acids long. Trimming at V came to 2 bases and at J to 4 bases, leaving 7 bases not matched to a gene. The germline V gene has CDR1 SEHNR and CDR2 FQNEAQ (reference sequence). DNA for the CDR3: TGTGCCAGCAGCTTACCGACAGGGACGGGAGAGACCCAGTACTTC. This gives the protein CASSLPTGTGETQYF.

The CDR3, as DNA: TGTGCCAGCAGCTACTCGACGGGGGATCTCGAGCAGTACTTC. It yields the protein CASSYSTGDLEQYF. The chain joins TRBV7-6 to TRBJ2-7, with a weak D call TRBD2 (6 bases). CDR1 and CDR2 from the germline V gene are SGHVS and FNYEAQ. This CDR3 contains 14 residues. V lost 4 bases to trimming and J lost 6 bases, with 16 bases between them.

CDR3 in DNA: TGTGCCAGCAGCTTACCCCGGGACACCTACGAGCAGTACTTC. Translation: CASSLPRDTYEQYF. The rearrangement uses TRBV7-9 and TRBJ2-5, with D maybe TRBD1 (6 bases). The J call is doubtful: the DNA matches TRBJ2-7 better. Germline lookup yields CDR1 SEHNR and CDR2 FQNEAQ (reference sequence). There are 14 residues in the CDR3.

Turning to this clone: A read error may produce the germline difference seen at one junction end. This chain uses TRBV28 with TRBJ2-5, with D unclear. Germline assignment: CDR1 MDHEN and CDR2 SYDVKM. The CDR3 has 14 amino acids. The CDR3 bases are TGTGCCAGCAGACCCCCCCTGACTCAAGGGACCCAGTACTTC. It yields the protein CASRPPLTQGTQYF.

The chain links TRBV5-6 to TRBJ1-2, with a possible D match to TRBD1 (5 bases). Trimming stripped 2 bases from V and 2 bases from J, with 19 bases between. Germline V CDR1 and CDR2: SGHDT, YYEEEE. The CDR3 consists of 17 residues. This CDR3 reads CASSFGARGVLNYGYTF. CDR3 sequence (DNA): TGTGCCAGCAGCTTCGGCGCTAGGGGCGTATTGAACTATGGCTACACCTTC.

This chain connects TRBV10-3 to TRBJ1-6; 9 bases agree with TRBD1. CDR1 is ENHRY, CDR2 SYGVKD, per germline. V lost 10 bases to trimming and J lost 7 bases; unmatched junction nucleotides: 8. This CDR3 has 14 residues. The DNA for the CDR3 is TGTGCCACTGCCACGACAGGGGGAAATTCACCCCTCCACTTT. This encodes CATATTGGNSPLHF.

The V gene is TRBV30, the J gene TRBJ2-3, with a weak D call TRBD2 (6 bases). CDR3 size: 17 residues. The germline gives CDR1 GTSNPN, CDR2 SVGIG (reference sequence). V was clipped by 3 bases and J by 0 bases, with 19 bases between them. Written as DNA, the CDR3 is TGTGCCTGGAGCGGCCGGGGGTCCCCCTATAGCACAGATACGCAGTATTTT. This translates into CAWSGRGSPYSTDTQYF. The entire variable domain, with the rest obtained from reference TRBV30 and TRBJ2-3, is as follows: SQTIHQWPATLVQPVGSPLSLECTVEGTSNPNLYWYRQAAGRGLQLLFYSVGIGQISSEVPQNLSASRPQDRQFILSSKKLLLSDSGFYLCAWSGRGSPYSTDTQYFGPGTRLTVL.

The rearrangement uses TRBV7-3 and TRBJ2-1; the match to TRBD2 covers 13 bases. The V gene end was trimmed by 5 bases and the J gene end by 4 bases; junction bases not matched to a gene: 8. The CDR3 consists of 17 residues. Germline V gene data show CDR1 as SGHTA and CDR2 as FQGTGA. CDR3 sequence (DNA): TGTGCCAGCAGCCAGACTAGCGGGAGGCCGGGGTACAATGAGCAGTTCTTC. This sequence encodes CASSQTSGRPGYNEQFF.

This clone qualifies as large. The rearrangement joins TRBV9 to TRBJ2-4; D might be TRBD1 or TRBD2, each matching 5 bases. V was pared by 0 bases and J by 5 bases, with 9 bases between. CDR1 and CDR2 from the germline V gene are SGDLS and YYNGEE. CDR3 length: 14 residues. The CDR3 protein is CASSVGSGQNIQYF. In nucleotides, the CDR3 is TGTGCCAGCAGCGTAGGCTCGGGACAAAACATTCAGTACTTC.

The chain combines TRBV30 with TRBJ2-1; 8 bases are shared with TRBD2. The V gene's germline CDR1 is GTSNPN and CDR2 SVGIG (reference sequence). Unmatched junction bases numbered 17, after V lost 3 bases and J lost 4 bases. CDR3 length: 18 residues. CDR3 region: CAWSPPLSGGYLYNEQFF. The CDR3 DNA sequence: TGTGCCTGGAGCCCTCCTTTGAGCGGGGGATACCTTTACAATGAGCAGTTCTTC.

In DNA, the CDR3 is TGTGCCGGGACAGTTAACACCGGGGAGCTGTTTTTT. Translated, it gives CAGTVNTGELFF. The rearrangement joins TRBV30 to TRBJ2-2, with 7 positions matching TRBD1. The CDR3 has 12 residues. Germline V gene sequence: CDR1 GTSNPN, CDR2 SVGIG (reference sequence). J gave up 2 bases and V 8 bases, and 2 bases lay outside the gene matches.

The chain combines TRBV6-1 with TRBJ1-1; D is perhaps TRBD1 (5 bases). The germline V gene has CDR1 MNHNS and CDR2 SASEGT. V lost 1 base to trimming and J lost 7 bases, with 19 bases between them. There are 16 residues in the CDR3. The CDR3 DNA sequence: TGTGCCAGCAGTGAAGGTTGGGGGGGACCGGGAGGTGAAGCTTTCTTT. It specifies CASSEGWGGPGGEAFF.

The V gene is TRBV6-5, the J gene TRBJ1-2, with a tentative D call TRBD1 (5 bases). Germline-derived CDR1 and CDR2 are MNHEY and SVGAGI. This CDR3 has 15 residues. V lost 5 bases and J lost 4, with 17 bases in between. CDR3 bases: TGTGCCAGCAGTCCGAGCTGGGACTTATTCTATGGCTACACCTTC. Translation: CASSPSWDLFYGYTF.

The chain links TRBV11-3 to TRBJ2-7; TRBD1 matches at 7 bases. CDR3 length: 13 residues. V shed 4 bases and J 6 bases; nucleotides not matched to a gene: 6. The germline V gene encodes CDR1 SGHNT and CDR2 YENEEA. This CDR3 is CASSSGQPREQYF. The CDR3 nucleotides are TGTGCCAGCAGCTCGGGACAGCCCCGCGAGCAGTACTTC.

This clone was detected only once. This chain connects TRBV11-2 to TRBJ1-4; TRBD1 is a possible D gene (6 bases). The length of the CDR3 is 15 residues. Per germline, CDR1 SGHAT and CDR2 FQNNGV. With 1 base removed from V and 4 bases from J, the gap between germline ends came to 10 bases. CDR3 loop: CASSLGRTDNEKLFF. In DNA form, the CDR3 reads TGTGCCAGCAGCTTAGGGAGGACAGATAATGAAAAACTGTTTTTT. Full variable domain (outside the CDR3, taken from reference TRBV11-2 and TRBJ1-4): EAGVAQSPRYKIIEKRQSVAFWCNPISGHATLYWYQQILGQGPKLLIQFQNNGVVDDSQLPKDRFSAERLKGVDSTLKIQPAKLEDSAVYLCASSLGRTDNEKLFFGSGTQLSVL.

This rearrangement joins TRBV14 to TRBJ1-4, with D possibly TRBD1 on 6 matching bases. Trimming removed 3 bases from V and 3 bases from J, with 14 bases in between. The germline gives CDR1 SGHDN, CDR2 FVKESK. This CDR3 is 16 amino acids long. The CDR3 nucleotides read TGTGCCAGCAGCCATTACACAGGGAGGGCTAATGAAAAACTGTTTTTT. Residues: CASSHYTGRANEKLFF.

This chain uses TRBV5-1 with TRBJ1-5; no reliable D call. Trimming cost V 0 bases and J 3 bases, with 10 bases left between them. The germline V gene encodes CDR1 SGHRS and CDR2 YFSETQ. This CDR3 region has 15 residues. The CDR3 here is CASSLGGSANQPQHF. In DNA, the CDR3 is TGCGCCAGCAGCTTGGGTGGCAGTGCCAATCAGCCCCAGCATTTT.

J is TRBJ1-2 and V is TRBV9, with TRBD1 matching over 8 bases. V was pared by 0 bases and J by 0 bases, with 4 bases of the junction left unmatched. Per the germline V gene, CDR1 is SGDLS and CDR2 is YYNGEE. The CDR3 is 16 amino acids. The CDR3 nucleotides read TGTGCCAGCAGCGTAGAAGGGACAGGCTCTAACTATGGCTACACCTTC. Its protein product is CASSVEGTGSNYGYTF.

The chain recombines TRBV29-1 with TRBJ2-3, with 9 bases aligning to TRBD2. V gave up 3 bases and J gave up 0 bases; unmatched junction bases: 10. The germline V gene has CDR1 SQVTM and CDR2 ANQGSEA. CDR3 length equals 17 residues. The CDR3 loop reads CSVDGLAGSLSTDTQYF. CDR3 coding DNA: TGCAGCGTTGACGGCCTAGCGGGGTCCCTTAGCACAGATACGCAGTATTTT.

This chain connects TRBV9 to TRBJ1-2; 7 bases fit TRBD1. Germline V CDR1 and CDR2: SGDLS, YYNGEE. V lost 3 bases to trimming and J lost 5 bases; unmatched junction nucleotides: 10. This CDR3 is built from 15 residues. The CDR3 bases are TGTGCCAGCAGCGCCAAAAACAGGGGTCCTTATGGCTACACCTTC. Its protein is CASSAKNRGPYGYTF.

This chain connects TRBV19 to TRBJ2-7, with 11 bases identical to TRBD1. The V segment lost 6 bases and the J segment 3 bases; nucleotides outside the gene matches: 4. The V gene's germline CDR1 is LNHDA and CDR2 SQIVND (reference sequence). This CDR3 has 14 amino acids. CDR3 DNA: TGTGCCAGTAGACAGGGGACAGGGGGCTACGAGCAGTACTTC. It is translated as CASRQGTGGYEQYF.